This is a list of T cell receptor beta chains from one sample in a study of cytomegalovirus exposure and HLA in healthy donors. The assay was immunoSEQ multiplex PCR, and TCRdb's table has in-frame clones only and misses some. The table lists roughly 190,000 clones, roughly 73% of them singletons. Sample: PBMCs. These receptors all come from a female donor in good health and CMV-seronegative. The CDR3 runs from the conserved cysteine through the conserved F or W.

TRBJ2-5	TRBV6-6	CASRIRGFQETQYF
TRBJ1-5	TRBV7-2	CASSLVSAEDQPQHF
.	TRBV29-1	CSVASQGRSYEQYF
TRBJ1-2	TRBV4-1	CASSLAYRDTDNYGYTF
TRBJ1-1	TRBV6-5	CASSYADTTEAFF
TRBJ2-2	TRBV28	CASIGLAGAGELFF
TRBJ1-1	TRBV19	CASSRWTGEGTEAFF
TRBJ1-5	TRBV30	CAWSVSRDSNQPQHF
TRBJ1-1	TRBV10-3	CAISGGGYTEAFF
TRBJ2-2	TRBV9	CASSPYRDSDTGELFF
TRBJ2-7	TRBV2	CASSTHRVGEQYF
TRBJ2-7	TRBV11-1	CASSFETDYEQYF
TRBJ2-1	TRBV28	CASSLWAIAVSGDNEQFF
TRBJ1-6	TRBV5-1	CASSWRLPGQGNSPLHF
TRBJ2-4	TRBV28	CASSSPAGGGKNIQYF
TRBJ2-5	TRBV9	CASSVGGLAGVETQYF
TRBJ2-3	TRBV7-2	CASSPIRGSTDTQYF
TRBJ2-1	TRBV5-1	CASYYSGSVPNEQFF
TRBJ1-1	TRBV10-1	CASSEPRDRGLYAEAFF
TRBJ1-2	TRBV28	CASSLKAGYGYTF
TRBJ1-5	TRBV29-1	CSVGGGGNQPQHF
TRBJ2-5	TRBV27	CASSSGLAGTRTQYF
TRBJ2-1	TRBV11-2	CASSPLAGAPHEQFF
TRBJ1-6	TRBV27	CASSYLTQVAPASPLHF
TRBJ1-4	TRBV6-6	CASSYSVSTNEKLFF
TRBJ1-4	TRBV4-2	CASSLDDRGRKLFF
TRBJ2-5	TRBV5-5	CASSLAPGRRETQYF
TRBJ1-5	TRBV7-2	CASSSDRDSNQPQHF
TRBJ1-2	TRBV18	CASSQPGQGDGYTF
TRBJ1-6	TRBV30	CAWAGTVNSPLHF
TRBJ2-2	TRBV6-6	CASSSSSPYTGELFF
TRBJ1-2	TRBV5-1	CASSLGGRLGQDTF
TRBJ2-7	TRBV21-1	CASSGWGGRSYEQYF
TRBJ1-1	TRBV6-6	CASILGGNTEAFF
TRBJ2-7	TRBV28	CASSLALAGVSYEQYF
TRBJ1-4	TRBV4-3	CASSQEPSRGKLFF